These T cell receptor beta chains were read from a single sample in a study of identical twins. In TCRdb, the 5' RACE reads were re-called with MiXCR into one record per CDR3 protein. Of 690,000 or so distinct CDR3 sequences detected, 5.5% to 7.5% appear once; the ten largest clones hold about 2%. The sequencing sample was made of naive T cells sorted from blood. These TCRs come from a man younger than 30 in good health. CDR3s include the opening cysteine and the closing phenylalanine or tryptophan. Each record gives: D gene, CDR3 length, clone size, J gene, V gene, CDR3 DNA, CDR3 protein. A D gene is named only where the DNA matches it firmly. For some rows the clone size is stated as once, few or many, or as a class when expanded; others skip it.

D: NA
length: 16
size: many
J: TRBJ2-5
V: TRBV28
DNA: TGTGCCAGCAGTCTAGGACGGTTAACTATGTTGGAGACCCAGTACTTC
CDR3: CASSLGRLTMLETQYF

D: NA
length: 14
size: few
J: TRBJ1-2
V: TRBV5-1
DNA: TGCGCCAGCAGCCTGTGGACAGCCATGGACGGCTACACCTTC
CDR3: CASSLWTAMDGYTF

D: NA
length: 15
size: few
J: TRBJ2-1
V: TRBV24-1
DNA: TGTGCCACCAGCCATACCGGGACAACTAGTGCTGAGCAGTTCTTC
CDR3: CATSHTGTTSAEQFF

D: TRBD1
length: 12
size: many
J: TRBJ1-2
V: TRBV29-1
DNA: TGCAGCATGGCCGACAGGGTCTATGGCTACACCTTC
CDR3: CSMADRVYGYTF

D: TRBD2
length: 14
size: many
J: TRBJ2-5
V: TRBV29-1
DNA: TGCAGCGTTGTGCCCCGACTAGCGGGAGAGACCCAGTACTTC
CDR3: CSVVPRLAGETQYF

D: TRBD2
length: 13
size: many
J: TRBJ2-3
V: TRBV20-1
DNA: TGCAGTGCTACGGGACTAGAAGGAGATACGCAGTATTTT
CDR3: CSATGLEGDTQYF

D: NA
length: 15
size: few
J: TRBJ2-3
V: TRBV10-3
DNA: TGTGCCATCAGTGATTCGGGGCCCGGCACAGATACGCAGTATTTT
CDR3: CAISDSGPGTDTQYF

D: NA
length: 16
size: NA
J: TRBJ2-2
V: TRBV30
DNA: TGTGCCTGGAGCTCTTTGGTGCAGGGGTTCACCGGGGAGCTGTTTTTT
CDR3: CAWSSLVQGFTGELFF

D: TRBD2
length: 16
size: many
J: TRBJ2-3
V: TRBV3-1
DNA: TGTGCCAGCAGCCGCGGACTAGCGGGAGTGGAAGATACGCAGTATTTT
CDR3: CASSRGLAGVEDTQYF

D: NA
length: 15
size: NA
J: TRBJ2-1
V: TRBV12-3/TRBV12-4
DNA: TGTGCCAGCAGTCCCCCGGGACGGGTATACAATGAGCAGTTCTTC
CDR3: CASSPPGRVYNEQFF

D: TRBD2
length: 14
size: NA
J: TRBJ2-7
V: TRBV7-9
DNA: TGTGCCAGCAGCGTTAGCGGGAGTGTCTACGAGCAGTACTTC
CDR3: CASSVSGSVYEQYF

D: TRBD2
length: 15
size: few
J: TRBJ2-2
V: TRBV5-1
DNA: TGCGCCAGCAGCCTAGCGGGATGGCGGGCCGGGGAGCTGTTTTTT
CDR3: CASSLAGWRAGELFF

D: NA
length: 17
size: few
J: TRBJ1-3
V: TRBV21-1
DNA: TGTGCCAGCAGCCCCGGAGGGGGTGCCGATTACGGAAACACCATATATTTT
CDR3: CASSPGGGADYGNTIYF

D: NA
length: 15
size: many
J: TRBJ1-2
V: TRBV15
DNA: TGTGCCACCAGAGAGCCTGCCCAATGGCCCGATGGCTACACCTTC
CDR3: CATREPAQWPDGYTF

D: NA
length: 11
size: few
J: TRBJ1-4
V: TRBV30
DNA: TGTGCCTGGACAAGGGAAGAAAAACTGTTTTTT
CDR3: CAWTREEKLFF

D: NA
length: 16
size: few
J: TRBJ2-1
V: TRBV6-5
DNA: TGTGCCAGCAGTTACTCGGGGACCACTCCGTCGTATGAGCAGTTCTTC
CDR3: CASSYSGTTPSYEQFF

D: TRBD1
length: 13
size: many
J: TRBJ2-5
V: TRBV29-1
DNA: TGCAGCTTAATACGGGACAGCAAAGAGACCCAGTACTTC
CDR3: CSLIRDSKETQYF